These 19 T cell receptor beta chains were sequenced from one sample in a study of cytomegalovirus exposure and HLA in healthy donors (TCRdb year 2017). The library was obtained by the immunoSEQ multiplex PCR assay. The multiplex PCR relied on a mix of 60 forward primers for TCR Vbeta segments and 13 reverse primers for TCR Jbeta segments. TCRdb provides this immuneACCESS table in a form limited to in-frame rearrangements. Some clones are lacking; in checked studies, under half of them reflect an unresolved V gene, and why the rest are absent is not known. This sample holds approximately 160,000 clones; over 70% were observed only once. Roughly 1.4% of the sample is in the top ten clones. The sample taken for sequencing was PBMCs. The receptors were sampled from a man in his fifties in good health and CMV-seropositive.

As DNA, the CDR3 is TGTGCCAGCAGCTTAGGGCTAGCGGGATTGAATGAGCAGTTCTTC. Translation: CASSLGLAGLNEQFF. The chain recombines TRBV7-2 with TRBJ2-1; TRBD2 aligns across 9 bases. Germline loops: CDR1 SGHTA, CDR2 FQGNSA. The CDR3 loop spans 15 amino acids. V lost 1 base to trimming and J lost 7 bases; unmatched junction nucleotides: 5.

The chain joins TRBV14 to TRBJ1-1, with TRBD1 as a possible D gene (6 bases). CDR3 length: 13 amino acids. Germline CDR1 and CDR2: SGHDN and FVKESK. V was clipped by 4 bases and J by 7 bases, with 13 bases between them. Written as DNA, the CDR3 is TGTGCCAGCAGCCGGGGACAATACTTTGAAGCTTTCTTT. Its protein product is CASSRGQYFEAFF.

V and J are TRBV6-1 and TRBJ2-7; D possibly corresponds to TRBD2 (6 bases). Trimming removed 8 bases from V and 2 bases from J, with 10 bases in between. In germline, CDR1 is MNHNS, CDR2 SASEGT. This CDR3 has 12 amino acids. CDR3: CASLAPAYEQYF. In nucleotides, the CDR3 is TGTGCCAGCCTAGCGCCCGCCTACGAGCAGTACTTC.

This clone was detected only once. The V and J genes are TRBV19 and TRBJ1-3, with D tentatively TRBD1 (6 bases). Germline CDR1 is LNHDA and CDR2 is SQIVND (reference sequence). V lost 5 bases and J lost 6, with 11 bases in between. The CDR3 has 13 residues. The CDR3 sequence: CASSPTGSNTIYF. CDR3 coding DNA: TGTGCCAGTAGTCCGACAGGCTCAAACACCATATATTTT.

The chain joins TRBV19 to TRBJ1-4, with D hard to call. Trimming cost V 4 bases and J 14 bases, with 14 bases left between them. CDR1 LNHDA and CDR2 SQIVND come from the germline V gene (reference sequence). The CDR3 sequence is 12 residues long. The CDR3 loop reads CASSTTLLKLFF. CDR3 nucleotide sequence: TGTGCCAGTAGTACTACCCTACTCAAGCTGTTTTTT.

The chain recombines TRBV6-5 with TRBJ1-2, with 9 bases lining up with TRBD1. Germline CDR1 is MNHEY and CDR2 is SVGAGI. J gave up 0 bases and V 5 bases, and 4 bases lay outside the gene matches. The CDR3 has 15 amino acids. CDR3: CASSTDRGPNYGYTF. The CDR3 bases are TGTGCCAGCAGTACGGACAGGGGCCCTAACTATGGCTACACCTTC.

The V and J genes are TRBV4-1 and TRBJ2-1, with 7 bases lining up with TRBD1. V lost 4 bases to trimming and J lost 3 bases; unmatched junction nucleotides: 12. The CDR3 spans 17 residues. Germline-derived CDR1 and CDR2 are MGHRA and YSYEKL. CDR3 bases: TGCGCCAGCAGCCCGAATCCCACAGGGGACGACTACAATGAGCAGTTCTTC. This encodes CASSPNPTGDDYNEQFF.

This chain joins TRBV11-2 and TRBJ1-1; D gene unclear. This CDR3 has 15 residues. Germline CDR1 and CDR2: SGHAT and FQNNGV. Trimming cost V 5 bases and J 5 bases, with 18 bases left between them. CDR3 in DNA: TGTGCCAGCAGCCCTTTCATAGCCCCTGGGACTGAAGCTTTCTTT. This encodes CASSPFIAPGTEAFF.

The chain couples TRBV18 to TRBJ2-1, with 12 bases fitting TRBD2. The germline CDR1 and CDR2 sequences are KGHSH and LQKENI. Trimming cost V 3 bases and J 9 bases; bases outside gene matches: 9. The CDR3 is 16 residues long. CDR3 amino acids: CASSPGLAGGLGEQFF. The CDR3, as DNA: TGTGCCAGCTCACCCGGGCTAGCGGGGGGGCTTGGTGAGCAGTTCTTC.

The genes are TRBV6-1 and TRBJ1-5; no reliable D call. Germline loops: CDR1 MNHNS, CDR2 SASEGT. The CDR3 is 14 residues long. The ends were cut back, 1 base at V and 1 base at J, with 5 bases in the middle. CDR3 sequence reads: CASSEGRSNQPQHF. The CDR3 DNA is TGTGCCAGCAGTGAAGGCAGGAGCAATCAGCCCCAGCATTTT.

The chain combines TRBV9 with TRBJ2-2; a weak D match, TRBD2 (6 bases). The germline V gene encodes CDR1 SGDLS and CDR2 YYNGEE. The CDR3 consists of 13 residues. The germline V and J ends were trimmed by 4 bases and 10 bases, with 14 bases remaining between them. CDR3 sequence (DNA): TGTGCCAGCAGCAAAATATGGGGGGAGGAGCTGTTTTTT. This encodes CASSKIWGEELFF.

The J gene is TRBJ2-7, the V gene TRBV28, with 11 bases that match TRBD1. The V gene's germline CDR1 is MDHEN and CDR2 SYDVKM. This CDR3 comprises 14 residues. V was clipped by 4 bases and J by 3 bases; unmatched bases: 2. The chain's CDR3 is CASSYGTGGYEQYF. The CDR3 nucleotides are TGTGCCAGCAGTTACGGGACAGGGGGCTACGAGCAGTACTTC. The complete variable domain, with remaining parts taken from reference TRBV28 and TRBJ2-7, reads DVKVTQSSRYLVKRTGEKVFLECVQDMDHENMFWYRQDPGLGLRLIYFSYDVKMKEKGDIPEGYSVSREKKERFSLILESASTNQTSMYLCASSYGTGGYEQYFGPGTRLTVT.

The V gene is TRBV28, the J gene TRBJ2-3, with TRBD2 identical over 13 bases. V was pared by 7 bases and J by 6 bases, with 10 bases of the junction left unmatched. The CDR3 is 16 residues long. The germline V gene encodes CDR1 MDHEN and CDR2 SYDVKM. CDR3 sequence: CASTSGLAGEADTQYF. The CDR3 DNA follows: TGTGCCAGCACCTCCGGACTAGCGGGAGAGGCGGATACGCAGTATTTT.

The chain joins TRBV7-3 to TRBJ2-5, with D possibly TRBD1 on 5 matching bases. Germline V CDR1 and CDR2: SGHTA, FQGTGA. Trimming removed 0 bases at V and 3 bases at J, with 17 bases between. CDR3 length: 17 residues. CDR3 nucleotides: TGTGCCAGCAGCTTAACAGGGGTTAGCAGAAACAAAGAGACCCAGTACTTC. Amino acids: CASSLTGVSRNKETQYF.

This chain joins TRBV5-4 and TRBJ2-1; 7 nucleotides match TRBD1. CDR1 SGHNT and CDR2 YYREEE come from the germline V gene (reference sequence). The V gene end was trimmed by 7 bases and the J gene end by 12 bases; junction bases not matched to a gene: 16. The CDR3 is made up of 14 amino acids. CDR3: CASSRDSNLWGQFF. The CDR3 bases are TGTGCCAGCTCCCGGGACAGCAACTTATGGGGGCAGTTCTTC. Full variable domain (outside the CDR3, taken from reference TRBV5-4 and TRBJ2-1): ETGVTQSPTHLIKTRGQQVTLRCSSQSGHNTVSWYQQALGQGPQFIFQYYREEENGRGNFPPRFSGLQFPNYSSELNVNALELDDSALYLCASSRDSNLWGQFFGPGTRLTVL.

J is TRBJ1-1 and V is TRBV6-6; no clear D. This CDR3 comprises 12 residues. Germline V gene lookup returns CDR1 MNHNY and CDR2 SVGAGI (reference sequence). With 7 bases removed from V and 5 bases from J, the gap between germline ends came to 11 bases. CDR3 in DNA: TGTGCCAGCACCCACCGGGGAACTGAAGCTTTCTTT. It translates to CASTHRGTEAFF.

This clone showed up just a few times. The genes are TRBV6-4 and TRBJ2-2; 9 nucleotides agree with TRBD1. The ends lost 6 bases at V and 6 bases at J; junction bases unmatched: 5. The length of the CDR3 is 14 residues. CDR1 and CDR2 (germline): MRHNA, SNTAGT. The CDR3 bases are TGTGCCAGCAGCCTACAGGGGGCATCCGGGGAGCTGTTTTTT. It codes for CASSLQGASGELFF.

This chain uses TRBV5-1 with TRBJ1-4; 7 nucleotides agree with TRBD1. CDR1 SGHRS and CDR2 YFSETQ come from the germline V gene. The CDR3 is 15 residues long. With 4 bases clipped from V and 3 bases from J, the junction kept 6 bases outside the gene matches. The CDR3, as DNA: TGCGCCAGCAGCCCAACAGGGGTTCCTAATGAAAAACTGTTTTTT. This sequence encodes CASSPTGVPNEKLFF.

This chain joins TRBV6-5 and TRBJ2-7; D remains unclear. Germline CDR1 and CDR2: MNHEY and SVGAGI. The CDR3 covers 14 residues. Trimming pared 5 bases from V and 0 bases from J, leaving 11 bases between. This CDR3 reads CASSEEFSSYEQYF. The CDR3 DNA is TGTGCCAGCAGTGAAGAATTTAGCTCCTACGAGCAGTACTTC.